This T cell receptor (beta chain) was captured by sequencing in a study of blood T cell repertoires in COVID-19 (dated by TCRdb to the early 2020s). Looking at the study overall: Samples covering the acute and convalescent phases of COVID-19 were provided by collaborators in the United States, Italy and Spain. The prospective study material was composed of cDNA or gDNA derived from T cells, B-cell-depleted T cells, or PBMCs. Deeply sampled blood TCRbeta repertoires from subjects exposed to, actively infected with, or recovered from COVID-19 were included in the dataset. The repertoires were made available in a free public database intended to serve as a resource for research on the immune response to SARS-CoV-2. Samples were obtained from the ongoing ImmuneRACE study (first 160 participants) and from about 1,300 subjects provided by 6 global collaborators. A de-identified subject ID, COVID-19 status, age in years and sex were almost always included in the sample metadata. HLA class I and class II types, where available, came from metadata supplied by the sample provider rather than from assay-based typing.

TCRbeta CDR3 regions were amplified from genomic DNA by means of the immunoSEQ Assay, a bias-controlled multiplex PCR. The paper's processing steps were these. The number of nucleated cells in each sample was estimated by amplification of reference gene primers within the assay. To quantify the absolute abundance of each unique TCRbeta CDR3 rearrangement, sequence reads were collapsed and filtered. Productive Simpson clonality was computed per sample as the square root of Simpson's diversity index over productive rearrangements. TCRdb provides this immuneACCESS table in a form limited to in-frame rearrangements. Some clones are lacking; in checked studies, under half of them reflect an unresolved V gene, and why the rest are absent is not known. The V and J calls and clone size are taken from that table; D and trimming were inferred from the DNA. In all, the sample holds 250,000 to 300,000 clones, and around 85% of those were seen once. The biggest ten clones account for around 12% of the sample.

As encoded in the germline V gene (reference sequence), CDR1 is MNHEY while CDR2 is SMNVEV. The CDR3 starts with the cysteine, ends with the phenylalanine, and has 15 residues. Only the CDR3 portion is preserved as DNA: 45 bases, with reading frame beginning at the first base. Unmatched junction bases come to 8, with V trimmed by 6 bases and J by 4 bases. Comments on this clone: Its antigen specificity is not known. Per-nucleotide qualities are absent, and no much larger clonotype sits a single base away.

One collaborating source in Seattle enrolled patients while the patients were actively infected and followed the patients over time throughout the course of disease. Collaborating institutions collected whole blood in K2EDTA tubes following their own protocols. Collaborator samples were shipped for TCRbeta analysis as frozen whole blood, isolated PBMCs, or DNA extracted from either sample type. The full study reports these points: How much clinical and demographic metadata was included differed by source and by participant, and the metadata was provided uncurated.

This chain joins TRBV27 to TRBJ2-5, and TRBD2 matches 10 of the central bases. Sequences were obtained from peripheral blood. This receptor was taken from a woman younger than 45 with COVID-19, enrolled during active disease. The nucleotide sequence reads TGTGCCAGCAGGCCAGCGGGGGGGCCGGGAGAGACCCAGTACTTC. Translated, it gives CASRPAGGPGETQYF.